Described below is a single T cell receptor beta chain sequence and its context. This clone was recorded once. The antigen it recognizes is unknown. Base qualities are missing; no much larger clone stands one base away. The collaborating institutions used their own protocols to collect whole blood in K2EDTA tubes. For TCRbeta analysis, collaborators shipped samples in one of three forms: frozen whole blood, isolated PBMCs, or DNA extracted from either of those sample types. This entry belongs to a study of blood T cell repertoires in COVID-19 (dated by TCRdb to the early 2020s). Describing the broader study: Samples covering the acute and convalescent phases of COVID-19 were provided by collaborators in the United States, Italy and Spain. Deeply sampled blood TCRbeta repertoires from subjects exposed to, actively infected with, or recovered from COVID-19 were included in the dataset. Where HLA class I and class II types were available, the types were taken from metadata supplied by the sample provider, not from assay-based typing. The samples were drawn from the first 160 participants of the ongoing ImmuneRACE study and from 1,254 subjects provided by 6 global collaborators. The repertoires were released in a freely available public database meant as a resource for research on the immune response to SARS-CoV-2. The sample metadata nearly always contained a de-identified subject ID, COVID-19 status, age in years and sex. The material from the prospective study consisted of cDNA or gDNA derived from T cells, B-cell-depleted T cells, or PBMCs. Paper-wide results and their limitations: Clinical and demographic metadata were provided uncurated, with the amount varying by source and participant.

For CDR1 and CDR2, the germline V gene (reference sequence) lists GTSNPN and SVGIG. Reading from cysteine to phenylalanine, the CDR3 counts 15 amino acids. The DNA shown is the 45-base CDR3, in frame from base 1. V is clipped by 4 bases and J by 7 bases, and the sequence between their germline boundaries is 23 bases long. TCRbeta CDR3 regions were amplified from genomic DNA using the immunoSEQ Assay, a bias-controlled multiplex PCR. Per the authors' processing: Nucleated cell counts per sample were estimated from amplification of reference gene primers within the assay. To quantify the absolute abundance of each unique TCRbeta CDR3 rearrangement, sequence reads were collapsed and filtered. For each sample, productive Simpson clonality was calculated as the square root of Simpson's diversity index over productive rearrangements. TCRdb provides this immuneACCESS table in a form limited to in-frame rearrangements. Some clones are lacking; in checked studies, under half of them reflect an unresolved V gene, and why the rest are absent is not known. The V and J calls and clone size were taken over from that table, and D and trimming were inferred from the DNA. Counted in this sample were about 84,000 clones; about 68% of them appeared once. The ten most abundant clones make up 5.7% of the sample.

This clonotype was obtained from a man aged 45-60 years with active or convalescent COVID-19. Here the chain combines TRBV30 and TRBJ2-7, with the identity of the D gene unclear. Source material: peripheral blood. The CDR3 reads as follows: CAWNADQERYDEQYF. The nucleotide sequence is TGTGCCTGGAACGCAGACCAGGAACGATATGATGAGCAGTACTTC.